Reported below is one T cell receptor beta chain. Its target is not known. The data were obtained in a study of shared clonotypes between healthy human individuals. General study findings and limits: Sorted-subset sequencing was shown by rarefaction to be incomplete despite large depth.

TCRdb keeps only in-frame clones here, not all; method: immunoSEQ multiplex PCR. There are 2.3 million or so clones in the sample; approximately 95% occur only once, and about 0.39% lies in the top ten. Sample: naive CD4+ T cells from PBMCs. Subset noted: CD45RA+ positively selected. The receptor's source is a man younger than 35 in good health. Some clones in this sample may be carry-over from other donors' samples.

CDR3 nucleotide sequence: TGTGCCAGCAGCTTAAGCGGGACAGAGAGCTATGGCTACACCTTC. Its translation: CASSLSGTESYGYTF. The chain is built from TRBV7-2 and TRBJ1-2; 7 nucleotides agree with TRBD1. The V and J ends lost 2 bases and 4 bases, in that order; junction bases with no gene match: 7. This CDR3 region has 15 residues. From germline, CDR1 is SGHTA and CDR2 FQGNSA.